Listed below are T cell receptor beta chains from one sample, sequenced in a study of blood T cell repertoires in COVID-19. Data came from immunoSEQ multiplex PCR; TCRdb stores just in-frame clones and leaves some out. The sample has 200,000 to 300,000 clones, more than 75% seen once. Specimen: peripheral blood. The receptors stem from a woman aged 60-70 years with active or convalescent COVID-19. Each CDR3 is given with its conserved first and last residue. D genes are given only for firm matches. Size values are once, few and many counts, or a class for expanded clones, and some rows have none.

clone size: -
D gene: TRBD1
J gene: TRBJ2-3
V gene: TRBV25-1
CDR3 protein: CASSGPGQGPDTQYF
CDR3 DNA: TGTGCCAGCAGTGGTCCGGGACAGGGGCCAGATACGCAGTATTTT

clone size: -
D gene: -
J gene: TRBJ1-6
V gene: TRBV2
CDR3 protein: CASSVTLQGSYNSPLHF
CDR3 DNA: TGTGCCAGCAGTGTCACCCTACAGGGCTCCTATAATTCACCCCTCCACTTT

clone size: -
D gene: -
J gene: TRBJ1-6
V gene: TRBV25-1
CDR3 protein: CASSRSNSPLHF
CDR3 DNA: TGTGCCAGCAGCCGCAGTAATTCACCCCTCCACTTT

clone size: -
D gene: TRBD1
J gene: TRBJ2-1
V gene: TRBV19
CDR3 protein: CASSHDRAYNEQFF
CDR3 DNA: TGTGCCAGTAGTCACGACAGGGCCTACAATGAGCAGTTCTTC

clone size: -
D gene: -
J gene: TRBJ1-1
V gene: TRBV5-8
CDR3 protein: CASSLVVTGGMNTEAFF
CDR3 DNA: TGTGCCAGCAGCTTGGTGGTGACAGGCGGCATGAACACTGAAGCTTTCTTT

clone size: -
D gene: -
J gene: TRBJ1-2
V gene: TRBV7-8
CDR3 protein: CASSLGEGRYTF
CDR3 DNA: TGTGCCAGCAGCTTGGGGGAGGGTCGCTACACCTTC

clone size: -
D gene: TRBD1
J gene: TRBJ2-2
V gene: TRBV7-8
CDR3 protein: CASSPDRANTGELFF
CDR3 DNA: TGTGCCAGCAGCCCCGACAGGGCGAACACCGGGGAGCTGTTTTTT

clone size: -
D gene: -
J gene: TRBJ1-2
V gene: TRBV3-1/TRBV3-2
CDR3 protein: CASSQTGNYGYTF
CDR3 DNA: TGTGCCAGCAGCCAAACGGGTAACTATGGCTACACCTTC

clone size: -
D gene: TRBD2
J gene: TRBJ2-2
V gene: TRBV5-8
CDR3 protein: CASRPQTGGLNTGELFF
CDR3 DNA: TGTGCCAGCAGACCCCAGACGGGGGGTCTTAACACCGGGGAGCTGTTTTTT

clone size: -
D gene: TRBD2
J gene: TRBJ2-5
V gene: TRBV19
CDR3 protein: CASSMRLAGVKETQYF
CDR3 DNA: TGTGCCAGTAGTATGAGACTAGCGGGGGTGAAAGAGACCCAGTACTTC

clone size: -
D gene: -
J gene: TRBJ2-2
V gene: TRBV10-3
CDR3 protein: CAISEGQGLTGELFF
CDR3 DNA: TGTGCCATCAGTGAAGGTCAGGGGCTCACCGGGGAGCTGTTTTTT

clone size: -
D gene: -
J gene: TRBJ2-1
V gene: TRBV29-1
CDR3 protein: CSVESRRGQVEQFF
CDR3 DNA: TGCAGCGTTGAAAGTAGGAGGGGTCAGGTTGAGCAGTTCTTC

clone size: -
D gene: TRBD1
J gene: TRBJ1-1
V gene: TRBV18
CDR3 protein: CASSTQGTEAFF
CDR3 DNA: TGTGCCAGCTCAACACAGGGGACTGAAGCTTTCTTT

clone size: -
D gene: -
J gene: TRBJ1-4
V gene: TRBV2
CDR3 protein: CASSDGRGVEKLFF
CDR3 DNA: TGTGCCAGCAGTGATGGCAGGGGCGTCGAAAAACTGTTTTTT

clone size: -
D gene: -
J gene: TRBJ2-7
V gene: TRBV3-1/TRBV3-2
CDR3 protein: CASSQDTDIWQGGYEQYF
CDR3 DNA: TGTGCCAGCAGCCAAGATACAGATATATGGCAGGGGGGCTACGAGCAGTACTTC

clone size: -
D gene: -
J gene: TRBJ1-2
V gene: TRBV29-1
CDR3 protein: CSVVGRSYGYTF
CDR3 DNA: TGCAGCGTTGTGGGGCGGTCCTATGGCTACACCTTC

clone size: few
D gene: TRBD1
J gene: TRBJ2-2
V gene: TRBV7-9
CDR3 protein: CASSTYRGLAGELFF
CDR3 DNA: TGTGCCAGCAGCACCTACAGGGGTTTGGCCGGGGAGCTGTTTTTT

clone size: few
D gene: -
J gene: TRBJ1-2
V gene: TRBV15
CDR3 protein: CATSRGSQSYGYTF
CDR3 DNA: TGTGCCACCAGCAGAGGTTCACAGTCCTATGGCTACACCTTC

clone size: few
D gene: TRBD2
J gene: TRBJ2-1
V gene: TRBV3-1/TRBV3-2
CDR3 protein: CASSQGLAGGYNEQFF
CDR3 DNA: TGTGCCAGCAGCCAAGGGCTAGCGGGGGGTTACAATGAGCAGTTCTTC

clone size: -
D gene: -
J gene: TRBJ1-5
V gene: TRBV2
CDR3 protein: CASSGEGGDQPQHF
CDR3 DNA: TGTGCCAGCAGTGGGGAGGGTGGGGATCAGCCCCAGCATTTT

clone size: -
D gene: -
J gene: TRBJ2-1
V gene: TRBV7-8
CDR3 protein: CASSPYGGANEQFF
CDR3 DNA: TGTGCCAGCAGCCCTTATGGGGGGGCAAATGAGCAGTTCTTC

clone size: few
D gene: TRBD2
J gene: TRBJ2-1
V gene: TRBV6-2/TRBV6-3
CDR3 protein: CASSYSSLRGVYNEQFF
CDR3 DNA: TGTGCCAGCAGTTACTCATCACTCCGGGGGGTCTACAATGAGCAGTTCTTC

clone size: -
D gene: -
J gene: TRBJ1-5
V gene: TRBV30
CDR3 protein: CAWTAGVSQPQHF
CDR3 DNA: TGTGCCTGGACGGCAGGGGTTAGTCAGCCCCAGCATTTT

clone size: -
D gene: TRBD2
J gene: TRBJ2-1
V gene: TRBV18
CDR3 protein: CASSQGTSGVNEQFF
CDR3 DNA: TGTGCCAGCTCTCAAGGGACTAGCGGGGTCAATGAGCAGTTCTTC

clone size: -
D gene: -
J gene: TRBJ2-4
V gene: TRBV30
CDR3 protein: CAWSTENKNIQYF
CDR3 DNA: TGTGCCTGGTCGACAGAAAACAAAAACATTCAGTACTTC

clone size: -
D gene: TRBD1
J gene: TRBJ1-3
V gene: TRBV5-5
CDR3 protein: CASSSRQGAPGNTIYF
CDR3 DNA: TGTGCCAGCAGCTCCCGACAGGGGGCTCCTGGAAACACCATATATTTT

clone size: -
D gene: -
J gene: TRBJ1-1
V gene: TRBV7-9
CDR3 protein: CASNDNAGPNTEAFF
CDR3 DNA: TGTGCCAGCAACGATAACGCAGGGCCGAACACTGAAGCTTTCTTT

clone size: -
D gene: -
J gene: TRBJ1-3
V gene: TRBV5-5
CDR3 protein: CASSRAGNTIYF
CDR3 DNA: TGTGCCAGCAGCAGAGCGGGAAACACCATATATTTT

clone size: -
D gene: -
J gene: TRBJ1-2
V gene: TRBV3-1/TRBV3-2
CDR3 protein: CASSRGRGTGYTF
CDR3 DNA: TGTGCCAGCAGCCGCGGCAGGGGAACGGGCTACACCTTC

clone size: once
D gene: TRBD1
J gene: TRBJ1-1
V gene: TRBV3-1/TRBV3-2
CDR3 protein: CASSQGFGTGDTEAFF
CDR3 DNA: TGTGCCAGCAGCCAAGGTTTCGGGACAGGGGACACTGAAGCTTTCTTT

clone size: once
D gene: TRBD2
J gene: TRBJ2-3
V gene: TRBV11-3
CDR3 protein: CASSLGLARTDTQYF
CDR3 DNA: TGTGCCAGCAGCTTAGGACTAGCTCGGACAGATACGCAGTATTTT

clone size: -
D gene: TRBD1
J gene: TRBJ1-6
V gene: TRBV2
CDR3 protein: CASSGQELTPLHF
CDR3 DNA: TGTGCCAGCAGCGGACAGGAGTTGACACCCCTCCACTTT

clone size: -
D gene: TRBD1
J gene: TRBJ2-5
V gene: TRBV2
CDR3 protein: CASSVPQGETQYF
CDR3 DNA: TGTGCCAGCAGTGTACCACAGGGGGAGACCCAGTACTTC

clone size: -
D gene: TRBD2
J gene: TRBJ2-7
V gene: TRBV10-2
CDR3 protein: CASSETSGGPYEQYF
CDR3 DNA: TGCGCCAGCAGTGAGACTAGCGGGGGGCCCTACGAGCAGTACTTC

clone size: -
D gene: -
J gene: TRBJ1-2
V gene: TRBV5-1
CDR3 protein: CASSFGTSNYGYTF
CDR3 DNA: TGCGCCAGCAGCTTCGGGACATCCAACTATGGCTACACCTTC

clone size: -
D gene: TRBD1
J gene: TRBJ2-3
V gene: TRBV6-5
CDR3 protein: CASSRDRGTDTQYF
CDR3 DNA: TGTGCCAGCAGCCGGGACAGGGGCACAGATACGCAGTATTTT

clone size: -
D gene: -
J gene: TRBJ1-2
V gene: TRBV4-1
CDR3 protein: CASSQETSLNYGYTF
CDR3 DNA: TGCGCCAGCAGCCAAGAAACTTCACTTAACTATGGCTACACCTTC

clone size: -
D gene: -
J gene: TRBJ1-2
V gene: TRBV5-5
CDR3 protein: CASSSRVLVSDGSTF
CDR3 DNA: TGTGCCAGCAGCTCCCGGGTCCTAGTGTCTGATGGCTCCACCTTC

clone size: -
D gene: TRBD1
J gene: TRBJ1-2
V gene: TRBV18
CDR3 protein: CASSPSGTGDGYTF
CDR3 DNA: TGTGCCAGCTCACCTTCCGGGACAGGGGATGGCTACACCTTC

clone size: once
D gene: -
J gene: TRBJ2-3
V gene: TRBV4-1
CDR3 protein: CASSQGPRGGADTQYF
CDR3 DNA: TGCGCCAGCAGCCAGGGTCCCCGAGGGGGTGCAGATACGCAGTATTTT

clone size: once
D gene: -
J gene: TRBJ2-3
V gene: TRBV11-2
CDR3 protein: CASSQSDTQYF
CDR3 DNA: TGTGCCAGCAGCCAGTCGGATACGCAGTATTTT

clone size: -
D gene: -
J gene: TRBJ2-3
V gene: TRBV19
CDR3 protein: CASRRGGWDTQYF
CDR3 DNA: TGTGCCAGTAGGCGGGGAGGTTGGGATACGCAGTATTTT

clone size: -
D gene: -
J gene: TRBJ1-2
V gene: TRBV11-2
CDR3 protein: CASSLRGGYTF
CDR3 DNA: TGTGCCAGCAGTCTTCGGGGGGGCTACACCTTC

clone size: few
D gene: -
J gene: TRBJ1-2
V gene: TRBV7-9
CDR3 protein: CASSTGDSYGYTF
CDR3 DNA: TGTGCCAGCAGCACGGGAGACTCCTATGGCTACACCTTC

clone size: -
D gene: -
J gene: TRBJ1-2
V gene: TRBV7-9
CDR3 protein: CASSSTGYYGYTF
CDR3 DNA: TGTGCCAGCAGCTCAACAGGATACTATGGCTACACCTTC

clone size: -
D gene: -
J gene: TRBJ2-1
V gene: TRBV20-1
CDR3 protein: CSANGRDEQFF
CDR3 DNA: TGCAGTGCTAACGGGCGGGATGAGCAGTTCTTC